This T cell receptor (beta chain) was recovered during a study of CD8 T cells in ankylosing spondylitis. Regarding the study as a whole: Significantly higher representation of disease-linked clones was reported for matched ankylosing spondylitis synovial fluid.

CDR1 and CDR2 (germline): SGHDT, YYEEEE. The length of the CDR3 is 13 residues. Trimming cost V 4 bases and J 7 bases, with 14 bases left between them. In making TCR beta libraries, quantitative 5'-RACE with molecular barcodes was used. Using its own MiXCR run on the 5' RACE reads, TCRdb lists one record per CDR3 protein. The table includes about 220,000 distinct CDR3 sequences, roughly 25% detected once. Turning to this clonotype: Its antigen is not identified.

J is TRBJ2-5 and V is TRBV5-6; D is perhaps TRBD2 (7 bases). The sequence was collected from a male donor with ankylosing spondylitis or in good health (not recorded which). Sequences were obtained from blood, either unsorted or a sorted T cell fraction (not recorded which). This chain's CDR3 is CASSPGGLRTQYF. The DNA of the CDR3 is TGTGCCAGCAGCCCCGGGGGGCTGAGGACCCAGTACTTC.